Shown below are 20 T cell receptor beta chains from a single sample sequenced in a study of blood T cell repertoires in COVID-19. The repertoire was sequenced with immunoSEQ multiplex PCR; TCRdb's copy has only in-frame clones and lacks some. Of some 180,000 clones in the sample, about four fifths are singletons; the top ten hold over 5%. Input material: peripheral blood. Receptors were obtained from a woman aged 40 to 50 with COVID-19, enrolled during active disease.

This clone has a handful of counts. The chain joins TRBV27 to TRBJ1-6; D perhaps matches TRBD1 (6 bases). The CDR3 extends over 15 amino acids. V dropped 4 bases and J dropped 9 bases, with 16 bases sitting between them. CDR1 and CDR2 (germline): MNHEY, SMNVEV (reference sequence). The CDR3 bases are TGTGCCAGCAGTTCGAAACAGGGTATAGGTTCACCCCTCCACTTT. Translating it yields CASSSKQGIGSPLHF.

The V and J genes are TRBV18 and TRBJ2-3, with unresolved D. The CDR3 length is 15 residues. From germline, CDR1 is KGHSH and CDR2 LQKENI. V was pared by 2 bases and J by 3 bases, with 12 bases between. Written as DNA, the CDR3 is TGTGCCAGCTCACCAGGGCCAGGAACTACAGATACGCAGTATTTT. Its translation is CASSPGPGTTDTQYF.

The V and J genes are TRBV2 and TRBJ1-3; D is uncertain. Germline V gene sequence: CDR1 SNHLY, CDR2 FYNNEI. CDR3 length equals 13 residues. Trimming shortened V by 3 bases and J by 5 bases, and 8 bases separated the two germline ends. The CDR3 loop reads CASSDGERNTIYF. The CDR3 bases are TGTGCCAGCAGTGACGGGGAGAGAAACACCATATATTTT.

A few counts support this clone. The gene calls are TRBV10-1 and TRBJ1-2; no clear D gene. Trimming removed 10 bases from V and 6 bases from J, with 18 bases in between. Germline CDR1 is WNHNN and CDR2 is SYGVQD (reference sequence). This CDR3 comprises 13 residues. The CDR3 DNA is TGCGCCACGGAGCGGTCCTGGCTTGATGGCTACACCTTC. Translated, it gives CATERSWLDGYTF.

This sequence joins TRBV3-1 (or the pseudogene TRBV3-2) and TRBJ2-1, with D perhaps TRBD2 (5 bases). Looked up from germline, CDR1 is LGHDT and CDR2 is YNNKEL (reference sequence). The CDR3 contains 13 residues. V was clipped by 2 bases and J by 8 bases, with 10 bases between them. In DNA form, the CDR3 reads TGTGCCAGCAGCCAACCGGCGGGCTATGAGCAGTTCTTC. Protein sequence: CASSQPAGYEQFF.

Written as DNA, the CDR3 is TGTGCCAGCAGTTTACGGGGTACGGGCTACACCTTC. Amino acids: CASSLRGTGYTF. This chain joins TRBV27 and TRBJ1-2; no firm D call. Germline CDR1 is MNHEY and CDR2 is SMNVEV (reference sequence). The CDR3 has 12 residues. Trimming shortened V by 2 bases and J by 8 bases, and 9 bases separated the two germline ends.

This chain connects TRBV4-1 to TRBJ2-5, with 9 positions matching TRBD1. Losses at the gene ends were 5 bases for V and 5 bases for J; bases not matched to a gene: 15. Germline V gene sequence: CDR1 MGHRA, CDR2 YSYEKL. The CDR3 has 17 residues. The CDR3 DNA is TGCGCCAGCAGCGTTGCGAGGAGGGACAGGGCCGAGGAGACCCAGTACTTC. Translated: CASSVARRDRAEETQYF.

This clone was detected a few times. The chain recombines TRBV4-2 with TRBJ2-1; TRBD1 is a possible D gene (5 bases). V was pared by 0 bases and J by 2 bases, with 8 bases between. The CDR3 runs to 15 residues. Germline-derived CDR1 and CDR2 are LGHNA and YNFKEQ. CDR3 DNA sequence: TGTGCCAGCAGCCAAGATGGGGCTGCCTACAATGAGCAGTTCTTC. This encodes CASSQDGAAYNEQFF.

This clone has more than one count but fewer than ten. The rearrangement joins TRBV6-6 to TRBJ2-7; tentative D call: TRBD1 (8 bases). Trimming removed 6 bases at V and 7 bases at J, with 19 bases between. Per the germline V gene, CDR1 is MNHNY and CDR2 is SVGAGI (reference sequence). The CDR3 has 14 residues. The CDR3 loop is CASSIQGGLREQYF. The CDR3 nucleotides are TGTGCCAGCAGCATACAGGGGGGACTACGTGAGCAGTACTTC.

The CDR3 loop reads CASSLAGGPETQYF. The CDR3 DNA follows: TGTGCCAGCAGTCTAGCGGGAGGGCCGGAGACCCAGTACTTC. The chain employs TRBV2 and TRBJ2-5, with TRBD2 matching 12 bases. V lost 5 bases, J lost 5 bases, and 3 bases stayed unmatched. The length of the CDR3 is 14 residues. CDR1 and CDR2 (germline): SNHLY, FYNNEI.

V gene TRBV7-9 combines with J gene TRBJ2-7, with D hard to call. The CDR3 has 15 amino acids. The ends were cut back, 5 bases at V and 1 base at J, with 15 bases in the middle. Germline V lookup: CDR1 SEHNR, CDR2 FQNEAQ (reference sequence). CDR3: CASSPRTRFSYEQYF. The CDR3, as DNA: TGTGCCAGCAGCCCCCGAACCAGGTTTTCCTACGAGCAGTACTTC.

The V gene is TRBV6-5, the J gene TRBJ2-1, with 10 bases fitting TRBD2. The V gene end was trimmed by 4 bases and the J gene end by 2 bases; junction bases not matched to a gene: 2. The CDR3 is 15 residues long. Germline lookup yields CDR1 MNHEY and CDR2 SVGAGI. This CDR3 reads CASSSSGSPYNEQFF. The DNA of the CDR3 is TGTGCCAGCAGTTCTAGCGGGAGTCCCTACAATGAGCAGTTCTTC.

The chain is built from TRBV11-2 and TRBJ2-7; D possibly corresponds to TRBD2 (5 bases). This CDR3 has 14 amino acids. Germline CDR1 SGHAT, CDR2 FQNNGV. V dropped 5 bases and J dropped 4 bases, with 15 bases sitting between them. CDR3 nucleotides: TGTGCCAGCAGCGGATCGGGGAAGCTATACGAGCAGTACTTC. It codes for CASSGSGKLYEQYF.

This chain joins TRBV5-1 and TRBJ2-7, with D possibly TRBD1 on 6 matching bases. Trimming removed 1 base from V and 0 bases from J, with 14 bases in between. Germline values: CDR1 SGHRS, CDR2 YFSETQ. The CDR3 consists of 16 residues. The CDR3 region has the DNA TGCGCCAGCAGCTTGCAGGTACAGGGTAGCTCCTACGAGCAGTACTTC. Translated: CASSLQVQGSSYEQYF.

The chain has TRBV10-1 and TRBJ2-1, with 9 positions matching TRBD2. CDR1 and CDR2 (germline): WNHNN, SYGVQD (reference sequence). V lost 4 bases to trimming and J lost 5 bases; unmatched junction nucleotides: 6. The CDR3 is 15 amino acids. CDR3 region: CASSGPGLADNEQFF. The CDR3 region has the DNA TGCGCCAGCAGTGGGCCGGGACTAGCCGACAATGAGCAGTTCTTC.

V and J are TRBV5-4 and TRBJ2-7; no definite D call. V was cut by 1 base and J by 4 bases, with 6 bases left in between. Germline-derived CDR1 and CDR2 are SGHNT and YYREEE (reference sequence). The CDR3 runs 12 residues. CDR3 residues: CASSLSGYEQYF. CDR3 nucleotide sequence: TGTGCCAGCAGCTTGTCCGGTTACGAGCAGTACTTC. The full variable domain, its missing parts supplied by reference TRBV5-4 and TRBJ2-7, is ETGVTQSPTHLIKTRGQQVTLRCSSQSGHNTVSWYQQALGQGPQFIFQYYREEENGRGNFPPRFSGLQFPNYSSELNVNALELDDSALYLCASSLSGYEQYFGPGTRLTVT.

The rearrangement uses TRBV4-2 and TRBJ2-5; TRBD2 matches at 7 bases. The trim removed 0 bases at V and 5 bases at J, leaving 6 bases unmatched. The CDR3 sequence is 15 residues long. Germline V gene data show CDR1 as LGHNA and CDR2 as YNFKEQ. The CDR3 loop is CASSQDRGVWETQYF. The CDR3 DNA follows: TGTGCCAGCAGCCAAGATCGGGGGGTGTGGGAGACCCAGTACTTC.

The chain combines TRBV19 with TRBJ2-1, with TRBD2 matching 14 bases. Looked up from germline, CDR1 is LNHDA and CDR2 is SQIVND (reference sequence). The CDR3 contains 17 residues. The V and J ends lost 10 bases and 3 bases, in that order; junction bases with no gene match: 11. The CDR3 DNA sequence: TGTGCCACTTCCCGACTAGCGGGAGGGTTGGGCTACAATGAGCAGTTCTTC. It translates to CATSRLAGGLGYNEQFF.

The chain is built from TRBV3-1 (or the pseudogene TRBV3-2) and TRBJ2-7; 7 nucleotides agree with TRBD1. V shed 5 bases, J shed 6 bases, and the junction held 7 bases outside the gene matches. The CDR3 is made up of 13 amino acids. Germline V gives CDR1 LGHDT, CDR2 YNNKEL (reference sequence). The CDR3 sequence is CASSLTGSREQYF. The CDR3 bases are TGTGCCAGCAGCTTGACAGGGTCTCGCGAGCAGTACTTC.

CDR3 in DNA: TGTGCCAGCAGCTCCGGGACAGTAAGTTCCTACGAGCAGTACTTC. Residues: CASSSGTVSSYEQYF. This chain links TRBV3-1 (or the pseudogene TRBV3-2) with TRBJ2-7; 7 positions match TRBD1. The V gene end was trimmed by 5 bases and the J gene end by 1 base; junction bases not matched to a gene: 8. The CDR3 spans 15 residues. The germline V gene encodes CDR1 LGHDT and CDR2 YNNKEL (reference sequence).